The 5 T cell receptor beta chains below come from one sample, sequenced in a study of blood T cell repertoires in COVID-19. This table comes from immunoSEQ multiplex PCR, and its TCRdb copy is limited to in-frame clones, with some not included. The sample holds approximately 50,000 clones, around 90% seen once. Sequenced: peripheral blood. These receptors all stem from a man aged 45 to 65 with active COVID-19.

The chain recombines TRBV6-2 or TRBV6-3 with TRBJ2-3, with 12 bases that match TRBD1. The CDR3 totals 16 residues. V was clipped by 3 bases and J by 4 bases; unmatched bases: 5. CDR1 is MNHEY, CDR2 SVGEGT, per germline. The CDR3 protein is CASSYVGTGGADTQYF. CDR3 DNA: TGTGCCAGCAGTTATGTGGGGACAGGGGGCGCAGATACGCAGTATTTT.

This clone was detected a few times. The V gene is TRBV3-1 (or the pseudogene TRBV3-2), the J gene TRBJ2-2, with 8 bases identical to TRBD2. The junction had 7 bases not matched to a gene; V was cut back by 7 bases and J by 6 bases. This CDR3 region has 14 residues. Per germline, CDR1 LGHDT and CDR2 YNNKEL (reference sequence). The CDR3 region is CASNSAGGPGELFF. DNA for the CDR3: TGTGCCAGCAATTCCGCGGGAGGCCCCGGGGAGCTGTTTTTT.

V usage is TRBV24-1 and J usage is TRBJ2-1; unclear D gene. Trimming shortened V by 4 bases and J by 4 bases, and 7 bases separated the two germline ends. CDR1 KGHDR and CDR2 SFDVKD come from the germline V gene. The CDR3 length is 13 residues. The CDR3 region is CATSDPNYNEQFF. CDR3 in DNA: TGTGCCACCAGTGACCCTAATTACAATGAGCAGTTCTTC.

This rearrangement joins TRBV2 to TRBJ2-1; tentative D call: TRBD2 (6 bases). This CDR3 region has 13 residues. CDR1 and CDR2 from the germline V gene are SNHLY and FYNNEI. V was trimmed by 7 bases and J by 9 bases, leaving 16 bases between them. The CDR3 region is CASTRDLRSEQFF. The CDR3 nucleotides are TGTGCCAGCACCCGGGACTTACGGAGTGAGCAGTTCTTC. The whole variable domain, filled in from reference TRBV2 and TRBJ2-1, reads EPEVTQTPSHQVTQMGQEVILRCVPISNHLYFYWYRQILGQKVEFLVSFYNNEISEKSEIFDDQFSVERPDGSNFTLKIRSTKLEDSAMYFCASTRDLRSEQFFGPGTRLTVL.

The rearrangement uses TRBV7-2 and TRBJ2-3; D perhaps matches TRBD2 (6 bases). CDR3 length: 16 amino acids. V lost 2 bases, J lost 6 bases, and 18 bases lay in between. Germline lookup yields CDR1 SGHTA and CDR2 FQGNSA. CDR3: CASSLNPSALRDTQYF. In DNA, the CDR3 is TGTGCCAGCAGCTTAAATCCTAGCGCCCTGCGGGATACGCAGTATTTT.